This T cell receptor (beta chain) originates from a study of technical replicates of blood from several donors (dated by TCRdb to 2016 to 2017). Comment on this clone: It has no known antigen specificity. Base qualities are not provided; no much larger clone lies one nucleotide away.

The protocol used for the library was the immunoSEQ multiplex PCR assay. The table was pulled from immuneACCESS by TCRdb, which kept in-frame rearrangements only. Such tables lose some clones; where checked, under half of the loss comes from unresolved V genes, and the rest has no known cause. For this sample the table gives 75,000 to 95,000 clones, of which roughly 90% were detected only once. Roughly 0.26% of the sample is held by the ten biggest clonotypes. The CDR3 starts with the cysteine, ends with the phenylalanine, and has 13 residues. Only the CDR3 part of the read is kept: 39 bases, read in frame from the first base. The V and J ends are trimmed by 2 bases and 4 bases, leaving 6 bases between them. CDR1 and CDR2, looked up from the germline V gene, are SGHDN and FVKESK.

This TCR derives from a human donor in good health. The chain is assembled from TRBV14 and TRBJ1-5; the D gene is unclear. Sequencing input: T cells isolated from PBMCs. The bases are TGTGCCAGCAGCCAATACATAAATCAGCCCCAGCATTTT. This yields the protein CASSQYINQPQHF.